Shown below are 23 T cell receptor beta chains from a single sample sequenced in a study of OX40 agonist ivuxolimab in advanced cancers. Data came from immunoSEQ multiplex PCR; TCRdb stores just in-frame clones and leaves some out. The table records some 42,000 clones, around 84% of them present only once. Sequenced here: CD4+ or CD8+ T cells sorted from blood, sampled in a trial of the OX40 agonist ivuxolimab. Source of these receptors: an adult with an advanced solid tumor such as melanoma, head and neck, liver or kidney cancer.

The chain combines TRBV30 with TRBJ1-2; possible D gene TRBD1, 5 bases. The CDR3 consists of 15 residues. Germline values: CDR1 GTSNPN, CDR2 SVGIG (reference sequence). V lost 0 bases to trimming and J lost 4 bases, with 15 bases between them. CDR3 loop: CAWSVLQGLAYGYTF. CDR3 nucleotide sequence: TGTGCCTGGAGTGTACTCCAGGGACTAGCCTATGGCTACACCTTC.

This chain joins TRBV28 and TRBJ1-4, with no clear D. Looked up from germline, CDR1 is MDHEN and CDR2 is SYDVKM. The CDR3 is made up of 15 amino acids. V was clipped by 8 bases and J by 0 bases, with 13 bases between them. The CDR3 nucleotides read TGTGCCAGCGAGGACGAGCCTGCAACTAATGAAAAACTGTTTTTT. Protein sequence: CASEDEPATNEKLFF.

The J gene is TRBJ2-1, the V gene TRBV16, with TRBD2 matching over 10 bases. Germline trimming cut 0 bases from V and 5 bases from J; bases unmatched to any gene: 7. Per the germline V gene, CDR1 is KGHSY and CDR2 is FQNENV. The CDR3 covers 17 residues. The CDR3 sequence is CASSQSGSGGPNNEQFF. The CDR3 coding sequence is TGTGCCAGCAGCCAATCGGGTAGCGGGGGGCCGAACAATGAGCAGTTCTTC. The whole variable domain, filled in from reference TRBV16 and TRBJ2-1, reads GEEVAQTPKHLVRGEGQKAKLYCAPIKGHSYVFWYQQVLKNEFKFLISFQNENVFDETGMPKERFSAKCLPNSPCSLEIQATKLEDSAVYFCASSQSGSGGPNNEQFFGPGTRLTVL.

This chain links TRBV5-1 with TRBJ2-4; 10 nucleotides line up with TRBD2. Unmatched junction bases numbered 12, after V lost 0 bases and J lost 0 bases. Germline-derived CDR1 and CDR2 are SGHRS and YFSETQ. The CDR3 totals 20 residues. CDR3 DNA sequence: TGCGCCAGCAGCTTGGACGTGTCTAGCGGGGGACAGGTAGCCAAAAACATTCAGTACTTC. This translates into CASSLDVSSGGQVAKNIQYF.

This chain connects TRBV10-3 to TRBJ1-2; 8 positions agree with TRBD1. This CDR3 is built from 14 residues. Germline V CDR1 and CDR2: ENHRY, SYGVKD. V shed 7 bases and J 4 bases; nucleotides not matched to a gene: 8. The CDR3: CAIKFETGGYGYTF. The DNA of the CDR3 is TGTGCCATCAAATTCGAAACAGGGGGCTATGGCTACACCTTC.

The chain has TRBV27 and TRBJ2-7, with D uncertain. The V and J ends lost 3 bases and 0 bases respectively, with 6 bases between them. This CDR3 has 13 amino acids. Germline V lookup: CDR1 MNHEY, CDR2 SMNVEV (reference sequence). Written as DNA, the CDR3 is TGTGCCAGCAGTTTTCCAGGCTCCTACGAGCAGTACTTC. This gives the protein CASSFPGSYEQYF.

The chain has TRBV19 and TRBJ1-5; possibly TRBD1 for D (5 bases). This CDR3 comprises 14 residues. Trimming cost V 10 bases and J 1 base, with 14 bases left between them. CDR1 is LNHDA, CDR2 SQIVND, per germline (reference sequence). As DNA, the CDR3 is TGTGCCACCGATACCCGGGACAGCAATCAGCCCCAGCATTTT. Its translation is CATDTRDSNQPQHF.

This chain links TRBV5-6 with TRBJ2-5; TRBD2 agrees at 7 bases. Per germline, CDR1 SGHDT and CDR2 YYEEEE. The CDR3 length is 16 residues. V lost 2 bases and J lost 11; bases outside the gene matches: 18. The DNA of the CDR3 is TGTGCCAGCAGCTTATCGAAGGGCGGCCTCTTGCGGGAGCAGTACTTC. Its translation: CASSLSKGGLLREQYF.

The J gene is TRBJ2-2, the V gene TRBV10-1, with D hard to call. The CDR3 has 16 residues. Germline values: CDR1 WNHNN, CDR2 SYGVQD (reference sequence). Trimming removed 6 bases from V and 0 bases from J, with 14 bases in between. CDR3: CASSVGVSANTGELFF. The CDR3 coding sequence is TGCGCCAGCAGCGTTGGAGTTTCCGCGAACACCGGGGAGCTGTTTTTT.

This rearrangement joins TRBV9 to TRBJ2-1; TRBD1 agrees at 10 bases. The CDR3 has 19 amino acids. Germline trimming cut 2 bases from V and 0 bases from J; bases unmatched to any gene: 11. The germline V gene encodes CDR1 SGDLS and CDR2 YYNGEE. CDR3 coding DNA: TGTGCCAGCAGCGTCCCCCGGGGGACAGGGGCAAGCTCCTACAATGAGCAGTTCTTC. Its protein is CASSVPRGTGASSYNEQFF.

The V gene is TRBV6-1, the J gene TRBJ2-4; D perhaps matches TRBD2 (5 bases). Germline V gene sequence: CDR1 MNHNS, CDR2 SASEGT. Trimming cost V 6 bases and J 8 bases, with 14 bases left between them. The CDR3 loop spans 13 amino acids. CDR3 region: CASSYSPADIQYF. DNA of the CDR3: TGTGCCAGCAGCTACAGCCCAGCGGACATTCAGTACTTC.

The rearrangement links TRBV11-2 to TRBJ2-2, with TRBD1 matching 11 bases. Germline CDR1 SGHAT, CDR2 FQNNGV. The CDR3 is made up of 15 amino acids. With V trimmed by 4 bases and J by 6 bases, 4 bases remained unmatched. The chain's CDR3 is CASSYRDRGSGELFF. CDR3 DNA sequence: TGTGCCAGCAGCTACCGGGACAGGGGGTCCGGGGAGCTGTTTTTT.

V and J are TRBV6-5 and TRBJ2-3, with D possibly matching TRBD2 (6 bases). Trimming shortened V by 4 bases and J by 1 base, and 12 bases separated the two germline ends. In germline, CDR1 is MNHEY, CDR2 SVGAGI. CDR3 length: 15 amino acids. The CDR3 region has the DNA TGTGCCAGCAGTTTAAACGGAGGGGGCACAGATACGCAGTATTTT. Amino acids: CASSLNGGGTDTQYF.

The chain uses TRBV6-1 and TRBJ1-5; D is unclear. This CDR3 is built from 16 residues. The germline CDR1 and CDR2 sequences are MNHNS and SASEGT. V was shortened by 1 base and J by 1 base, with 11 bases between the two germline ends. CDR3 bases: TGTGCCAGCAGTGAAGGGGGTCCTCTGAGCAATCAGCCCCAGCATTTT. This sequence encodes CASSEGGPLSNQPQHF.

The genes are TRBV7-2 and TRBJ2-4; the D is unclear. Deletions cut 4 bases from V and 7 bases from J, with 14 bases between. CDR3 size: 14 residues. The V gene's germline CDR1 is SGHTA and CDR2 FQGNSA. The DNA for the CDR3 is TGTGCCAGCAGCTCCGACCCAACCCCGAACATTCAGTACTTC. Its translation: CASSSDPTPNIQYF. Full variable domain (rest looked up from reference TRBV7-2 and TRBJ2-4): GAGVSQSPSNKVTEKGKDVELRCDPISGHTALYWYRQSLGQGLEFLIYFQGNSAPDKSGLPSDRFSAERTGGSVSTLTIQRTQQEDSAVYLCASSSDPTPNIQYFGAGTRLSVL.

The V gene is TRBV5-6, the J gene TRBJ1-1; D unresolved. With 3 bases removed from V and 2 bases from J, the gap between germline ends came to 11 bases. The CDR3 is 14 amino acids. The germline gives CDR1 SGHDT, CDR2 YYEEEE. The CDR3 bases are TGTGCCAGCAGCTCCGGAGGTGGCAACACTGAAGCTTTCTTT. Residues: CASSSGGGNTEAFF.

The rearrangement links TRBV6-5 to TRBJ1-5; D unresolved. V lost 5 bases and J 13 bases, leaving 15 bases between the germline ends. CDR1 and CDR2 from the germline V gene are MNHEY and SVGAGI. This CDR3 is 12 amino acids long. As DNA, the CDR3 is TGTGCCAGCAGTCCACCGGACGGCGCTCAGCATTTT. Translation gives CASSPPDGAQHF.

V and J are TRBV7-2 and TRBJ2-5; D is possibly TRBD1 (5 bases). V lost 1 base and J 5 bases, leaving 14 bases between the germline ends. The CDR3 runs 15 residues. CDR1 SGHTA and CDR2 FQGNSA come from the germline V gene. This CDR3 is CASSLVPRAEETQYF. DNA for the CDR3: TGTGCCAGCAGCTTAGTACCCAGGGCGGAGGAGACCCAGTACTTC.

The chain joins TRBV7-6 to TRBJ2-1; D uncertain. The CDR3 extends over 16 amino acids. V gave up 4 bases and J gave up 4 bases, with 17 bases separating them. Germline V gene sequence: CDR1 SGHVS, CDR2 FNYEAQ. CDR3 amino acids: CASSSRLGPNYNEQFF. DNA of the CDR3: TGTGCCAGCAGCTCCCGACTTGGGCCCAATTACAATGAGCAGTTCTTC.

The V and J genes are TRBV5-4 and TRBJ1-5; TRBD1 is a possible D gene (5 bases). CDR1 is SGHNT and CDR2 is YYREEE in the germline V gene (reference sequence). V was pared by 9 bases and J by 5 bases, with 12 bases between. The CDR3 length is 12 residues. The CDR3 loop reads CAIGDGDQPQHF. The CDR3 coding sequence is TGTGCCATCGGGGACGGCGATCAGCCCCAGCATTTT.

The sample holds one count of this clone. This sequence joins TRBV6-1 and TRBJ2-2; D gene unclear. Germline values: CDR1 MNHNS, CDR2 SASEGT. V lost 6 bases and J 3 bases, leaving 5 bases between the germline ends. The CDR3 loop spans 12 amino acids. CDR3 loop: CASSTDTGELFF. In DNA, the CDR3 is TGTGCCAGCAGCACTGACACCGGGGAGCTGTTTTTT.

The chain carries TRBV28 and TRBJ2-1; 7 bases are shared with TRBD2. CDR1 and CDR2 (germline): MDHEN, SYDVKM. V was clipped by 7 bases and J by 5 bases; unmatched bases: 14. The CDR3 spans 16 residues. The CDR3 sequence: CASTTWGREADNEQFF. Written as DNA, the CDR3 is TGTGCCAGCACCACCTGGGGGAGGGAGGCCGACAATGAGCAGTTCTTC.

This clone was observed once. The chain uses TRBV4-1 and TRBJ2-7; 11 bases line up with TRBD1. V lost 3 bases and J lost 7; bases outside the gene matches: 5. The CDR3 covers 14 residues. In germline, CDR1 is MGHRA, CDR2 YSYEKL. CDR3 nucleotide sequence: TGCGCCAGCAGCCATGTAGGGACAGGGGGAGAGCAGTACGTC. Residues: CASSHVGTGGEQYV.